The 28 T cell receptor beta chains below come from one sample, sequenced in a study of blood T cell repertoires in COVID-19. TCRdb keeps only in-frame clones here, not all; method: immunoSEQ multiplex PCR. This table holds roughly 200,000 clones, approximately 84% found once. The sequencing sample was made of peripheral blood. These receptors were taken from an elderly woman with acute or convalescent COVID-19.

The CDR3: CASSQATGVGQETQYF. CDR3 nucleotide sequence: TGCGCCAGCAGCCAAGCAACAGGGGTGGGCCAAGAGACCCAGTACTTC. This chain uses TRBV4-1 with TRBJ2-5; 7 bases align to TRBD1. Germline V CDR1 and CDR2: MGHRA, YSYEKL. The CDR3 extends over 16 amino acids. V trimming: 1 base; J trimming: 1 base; junction bases outside the gene matches: 6.

This rearrangement joins TRBV5-1 to TRBJ2-7, with 7 bases aligning to TRBD1. J gave up 4 bases and V 0 bases, and 7 bases lay outside the gene matches. The germline gives CDR1 SGHRS, CDR2 YFSETQ. There are 15 residues in the CDR3. The CDR3 bases are TGCGCCAGCAGCTTGGGGACAGGTGGAAAGTACGAGCAGTACTTC. The encoded protein is CASSLGTGGKYEQYF.

The V call is TRBV27, the J call TRBJ1-2; D call uncertain. Germline assignment: CDR1 MNHEY and CDR2 SMNVEV (reference sequence). The V and J ends lost 4 bases and 1 base respectively, with 7 bases between them. CDR3 length: 13 residues. CDR3 region: CASSYTGNYGYTF. Written as DNA, the CDR3 is TGTGCCAGCAGTTATACGGGTAACTATGGCTACACCTTC.

V usage is TRBV27 and J usage is TRBJ1-6; D is perhaps TRBD1 (5 bases). CDR1 is MNHEY, CDR2 SMNVEV, per germline (reference sequence). The CDR3 sequence is 15 residues long. V shed 5 bases and J shed 9 bases, with 17 bases lying between them. In DNA form, the CDR3 reads TGTGCCAGCAGTCAGCTCCAGGGTCGACGTTCACCCCTCCACTTT. As protein: CASSQLQGRRSPLHF.

The gene calls are TRBV28 and TRBJ2-1; D possibly corresponds to TRBD1 (5 bases). Germline V gives CDR1 MDHEN, CDR2 SYDVKM. Trimming took off 6 bases at V and 5 bases at J, with 14 bases between the two ends. CDR3 length equals 14 residues. The CDR3 sequence is CASRRSAGNNEQFF. In nucleotides, the CDR3 is TGTGCCAGCAGGAGATCGGCAGGGAACAATGAGCAGTTCTTC.

The chain employs TRBV6-5 and TRBJ2-2; 7 bases agree with TRBD1. Trimming at V came to 5 bases and at J to 5 bases, leaving 8 bases not matched to a gene. The germline V gene encodes CDR1 MNHEY and CDR2 SVGAGI. This CDR3 region has 15 residues. The CDR3 region is CASSLTGLKTGELFF. In nucleotides, the CDR3 is TGTGCCAGCAGTCTGACAGGGTTGAAAACCGGGGAGCTGTTTTTT.

V usage is TRBV10-3 and J usage is TRBJ1-1; 9 bases match TRBD1. V lost 6 bases and J lost 3; bases outside the gene matches: 8. This CDR3 has 15 residues. Germline lookup yields CDR1 ENHRY and CDR2 SYGVKD. Here the CDR3 reads CAISEGTGRDTEAFF. The CDR3 bases are TGTGCCATCAGCGAAGGGACAGGGAGGGACACTGAAGCTTTCTTT.

The chain is built from TRBV28 and TRBJ2-2, with unresolved D. CDR3 length: 15 amino acids. The V end lost 7 bases, the J end lost 1 base, and 13 bases lay between the germline ends. CDR1 is MDHEN and CDR2 is SYDVKM in the germline V gene. CDR3 sequence reads: CASTWPRQNTGELFF. For the CDR3, the DNA is TGTGCCAGCACCTGGCCCCGACAGAACACCGGGGAGCTGTTTTTT.

Here the CDR3 reads CASIKQGATEAFF. The CDR3 nucleotides read TGTGCCAGCATCAAACAGGGGGCGACTGAAGCTTTCTTT. The chain employs TRBV5-6 and TRBJ1-1, with TRBD1 matching over 9 bases. This CDR3 region has 13 residues. V shed 6 bases and J 5 bases; nucleotides not matched to a gene: 5. Germline CDR1 is SGHDT and CDR2 is YYEEEE.

This clone was detected many times. This chain links TRBV30 with TRBJ1-1; D unclear. V was pared by 4 bases and J by 7 bases, with 10 bases between. Germline assignment: CDR1 GTSNPN and CDR2 SVGIG (reference sequence). The CDR3 totals 11 residues. CDR3 nucleotides: TGTGCCTGGACCCCTTACAGTGAAGCTTTCTTT. Its protein product is CAWTPYSEAFF.

V gene TRBV3-1 (or the pseudogene TRBV3-2) combines with J gene TRBJ1-2, with 9 nucleotides matching TRBD1. The CDR3 loop spans 16 amino acids. The junction had 15 bases not matched to a gene; V was cut back by 5 bases and J by 8 bases. Germline V gene lookup returns CDR1 LGHDT and CDR2 YNNKEL (reference sequence). CDR3 sequence (DNA): TGTGCCAGCAGCGACAGGGGGGGGACAGGTCTTTGGGGCTACACCTTC. It codes for CASSDRGGTGLWGYTF.

The chain has TRBV7-9 and TRBJ1-1, with D tentatively TRBD1 (5 bases). Trimming took off 3 bases at V and 11 bases at J, with 16 bases between the two ends. This CDR3 spans 13 amino acids. Germline V lookup: CDR1 SEHNR, CDR2 FQNEAQ (reference sequence). The CDR3 loop reads CASSFGGGGIAFF. In DNA form, the CDR3 reads TGTGCCAGCAGCTTCGGCGGGGGAGGGATCGCTTTCTTT.

This chain connects TRBV10-3 to TRBJ1-2; 8 nucleotides line up with TRBD1. The germline gives CDR1 ENHRY, CDR2 SYGVKD. The CDR3 runs 13 residues. The junction had 4 bases not matched to a gene; V was cut back by 6 bases and J by 4 bases. The CDR3 is CAIRGDRSYGYTF. CDR3 coding DNA: TGTGCCATCAGGGGGGACAGGAGCTATGGCTACACCTTC.

The chain combines TRBV28 with TRBJ2-3, with 8 bases aligning to TRBD2. The germline gives CDR1 MDHEN, CDR2 SYDVKM. The CDR3 extends over 13 amino acids. The trim removed 7 bases at V and 3 bases at J, leaving 3 bases unmatched. This CDR3 reads CASTGGETDTQYF. CDR3 sequence (DNA): TGTGCCAGCACCGGGGGGGAGACAGATACGCAGTATTTT.

This clone was found a few times. V and J are TRBV28 and TRBJ1-2; unclear D gene. Per the germline V gene, CDR1 is MDHEN and CDR2 is SYDVKM. V lost 6 bases and J 0 bases, leaving 8 bases between the germline ends. The CDR3 has 13 amino acids. CDR3 nucleotide sequence: TGTGCCAGCAGACAGAAGGCTAACTATGGCTACACCTTC. Translating gives CASRQKANYGYTF.

Concerning this clone itself: This sample also contains other DNA sequences that code for the same CDR3. The CDR3 spells CASSPLGETQYF. CDR3 nucleotides: TGTGCCAGCTCACCCCTCGGGGAGACCCAGTACTTC. The chain has TRBV18 and TRBJ2-5; unclear D gene. The CDR3 loop spans 12 amino acids. Trimming left V 3 bases short and J 5 bases short, with 7 bases between. Germline V lookup: CDR1 KGHSH, CDR2 LQKENI.

The chain is built from TRBV3-1 (or the pseudogene TRBV3-2) and TRBJ2-2, with D possibly matching TRBD1 (6 bases). Germline V gene data show CDR1 as LGHDT and CDR2 as YNNKEL (reference sequence). The CDR3 is 17 residues long. V lost 0 bases and J lost 3, with 14 bases in between. The CDR3 sequence: CASSQDLRGAHTGELFF. CDR3 nucleotides: TGTGCCAGCAGCCAAGATCTCAGGGGCGCGCACACCGGGGAGCTGTTTTTT.

This clone came up once. This chain joins TRBV30 and TRBJ2-2, with TRBD1 matching over 7 bases. Germline loops: CDR1 GTSNPN, CDR2 SVGIG (reference sequence). Germline trimming cut 2 bases from V and 7 bases from J; bases unmatched to any gene: 7. The CDR3 length is 14 residues. The CDR3 loop is CAWSSRQGDGELFF. CDR3 nucleotide sequence: TGTGCCTGGAGTTCACGGCAGGGGGACGGGGAGCTGTTTTTT.

The V and J genes are TRBV6-5 and TRBJ1-6, with D possibly matching TRBD1 (6 bases). V dropped 4 bases and J dropped 0 bases, with 10 bases sitting between them. The CDR3 has 16 residues. Germline values: CDR1 MNHEY, CDR2 SVGAGI. The CDR3 bases are TGTGCCAGCAGTTCAGGGGCCAGCTCCTATAATTCACCCCTCCACTTT. It translates to CASSSGASSYNSPLHF.

The chain's CDR3 is CASSPLDTRPYEQYF. CDR3 DNA sequence: TGTGCCAGCAGCCCCCTTGACACTAGACCCTACGAGCAGTACTTC. J is TRBJ2-7 and V is TRBV6-5; D may be TRBD2 (5 bases). This CDR3 region has 15 residues. Germline V gene data show CDR1 as MNHEY and CDR2 as SVGAGI. V shed 6 bases and J shed 2 bases, with 17 bases lying between them.

The chain carries TRBV15 and TRBJ1-1; D not certain. The CDR3 is made up of 15 amino acids. V lost 5 bases to trimming and J lost 4 bases, with 17 bases between them. Germline assignment: CDR1 LNHNV and CDR2 YYDKDF (reference sequence). The CDR3 loop reads CATSEGPGDGTEAFF. In DNA, the CDR3 is TGTGCCACCAGCGAGGGTCCCGGGGATGGCACTGAAGCTTTCTTT.

This chain uses TRBV19 with TRBJ1-1, with no clear D. CDR3 length: 15 residues. Germline CDR1 and CDR2: LNHDA and SQIVND (reference sequence). Trimming took off 4 bases at V and 5 bases at J, with 17 bases between the two ends. CDR3 residues: CASSKGDNLGTEAFF. The CDR3 bases are TGTGCCAGTAGTAAGGGAGACAATTTGGGAACTGAAGCTTTCTTT.

The chain is built from TRBV6-5 and TRBJ1-1, with a possible D match to TRBD1 (6 bases). CDR3 length: 15 residues. Germline assignment: CDR1 MNHEY and CDR2 SVGAGI. Trimming shortened V by 2 bases and J by 1 base, and 11 bases separated the two germline ends. CDR3 protein: CASSYTGLQNTEAFF. CDR3 in DNA: TGTGCCAGCAGTTACACAGGGCTACAGAACACTGAAGCTTTCTTT.

The gene calls are TRBV11-3 and TRBJ2-3; 8 bases fit TRBD1. After removal of 5 bases from V and 4 bases from J, the junction contained 17 bases not matched to a gene. This CDR3 is built from 18 residues. In germline, CDR1 is SGHNT, CDR2 YENEEA. The CDR3 sequence is CASSPKQGRETGADTQYF. The CDR3 DNA is TGTGCCAGCAGCCCCAAACAAGGACGGGAGACAGGGGCAGATACGCAGTATTTT.

The chain links TRBV18 to TRBJ1-2; 8 bases match TRBD1. The junction had 3 bases not matched to a gene; V was cut back by 5 bases and J by 4 bases. The CDR3 covers 13 residues. CDR1 KGHSH and CDR2 LQKENI come from the germline V gene. The CDR3 protein is CASSGGQVYGYTF. The CDR3 DNA sequence: TGTGCCAGCTCAGGGGGACAGGTCTATGGCTACACCTTC.

V and J are TRBV6-5 and TRBJ2-3; a possible D gene is TRBD2 (6 bases). This CDR3 comprises 13 residues. V was clipped by 5 bases and J by 9 bases, with 15 bases between them. The germline V gene encodes CDR1 MNHEY and CDR2 SVGAGI. The CDR3: CASSRRRGLTQYF. The CDR3 nucleotides read TGTGCCAGCAGTAGACGACGGGGACTGACGCAGTATTTT.

V and J are TRBV2 and TRBJ2-2; TRBD2 agrees at 12 bases. The CDR3 runs to 15 residues. V lost 4 bases and J lost 4; bases outside the gene matches: 1. Germline V gives CDR1 SNHLY, CDR2 FYNNEI. For the CDR3, the DNA is TGTGCCAGCAGTGGGGGACTAGCGGGCACCGGGGAGCTGTTTTTT. Its translation is CASSGGLAGTGELFF.

This chain connects TRBV5-1 to TRBJ2-7; tentative D call: TRBD2 (5 bases). The ends were cut back, 0 bases at V and 6 bases at J, with 16 bases in the middle. Germline-derived CDR1 and CDR2 are SGHRS and YFSETQ. The length of the CDR3 is 15 residues. CDR3 DNA sequence: TGCGCCAGCAGCTTGGGGCAGAGTGGAGGTTTCGAGCAGTACTTC. Amino acid sequence: CASSLGQSGGFEQYF.